One and the same sample provided the 28 T cell receptor beta chains below, sequenced in a study of cytomegalovirus exposure and HLA in healthy donors. Generated by immunoSEQ multiplex PCR, the TCRdb table keeps only in-frame clones and is missing some. In the table there are about 330,000 clones, more than 80% of which are singletons. Sequencing was carried out using PBMCs. These receptors were collected from a woman aged 18-29 years in good health and CMV-seronegative.

V gene TRBV2 combines with J gene TRBJ1-5; D call uncertain. This CDR3 comprises 14 residues. Germline V CDR1 and CDR2: SNHLY, FYNNEI. Trimming removed 6 bases at V and 2 bases at J, with 11 bases between. CDR3 region: CASSEWGGNQPQHF. In DNA form, the CDR3 reads TGTGCCAGCAGCGAGTGGGGAGGCAATCAGCCCCAGCATTTT.

The chain couples TRBV15 to TRBJ2-1; tentatively, D is TRBD1 (5 bases). Germline CDR1 and CDR2: LNHNV and YYDKDF (reference sequence). CDR3 length: 14 residues. V gave up 1 base and J gave up 10 bases, with 14 bases separating them. CDR3 sequence: CATSRVGPNREQFF. For the CDR3, the DNA is TGTGCCACCAGCAGAGTCGGGCCAAACAGGGAGCAGTTCTTC. The variable domain in full, with the rest retrieved from reference TRBV15 and TRBJ2-1, is DAMVIQNPRYQVTQFGKPVTLSCSQTLNHNVMYWYQQKSSQAPKLLFHYYDKDFNNEADTPDNFQSRRPNTSFCFLDIRSPGLGDTAMYLCATSRVGPNREQFFGPGTRLTVL.

Concerning this clone itself: Other nucleotide sequences from this sample produce the same CDR3. The V call is TRBV6-5, the J call TRBJ2-7, with D perhaps matching TRBD1 (5 bases). Germline V CDR1 and CDR2: MNHEY, SVGAGI. Trimming took off 2 bases at V and 2 bases at J, with 10 bases between the two ends. This CDR3 is 14 amino acids long. CDR3 nucleotide sequence: TGTGCCAGCAGTTACGGGCAGGGAACCTACGAGCAGTACTTC. This codes for CASSYGQGTYEQYF.

V is TRBV4-3 and J is TRBJ2-7; the match to TRBD1 covers 7 bases. V lost 0 bases and J lost 0; bases outside the gene matches: 8. Germline assignment: CDR1 LGHNA and CDR2 YSLEER. The CDR3 is made up of 17 amino acids. CDR3 DNA sequence: TGCGCCAGCAGCCAAGAGATCGTCGGACAGGTCTCCTACGAGCAGTACTTC. Translating it yields CASSQEIVGQVSYEQYF.

V usage is TRBV9 and J usage is TRBJ1-3; 9 bases match TRBD1. V was clipped by 4 bases and J by 0 bases; unmatched bases: 8. The CDR3 loop spans 17 amino acids. The germline gives CDR1 SGDLS, CDR2 YYNGEE. The CDR3 loop reads CASSPGQGLSSGNTIYF. CDR3 bases: TGTGCCAGCAGCCCGGGACAGGGCCTTAGCTCTGGAAACACCATATATTTT.

Points on this clone: Other DNA sequences from this sample encode an identical CDR3 as well. The chain combines TRBV2 with TRBJ2-7; D possibly corresponds to TRBD1 (6 bases). Germline loops: CDR1 SNHLY, CDR2 FYNNEI. The germline V and J ends were trimmed by 2 bases and 1 base, with 6 bases remaining between them. This CDR3 is built from 13 residues. The CDR3 DNA reads as TGTGCCAGCAGTGAACAGGGGTCCTACGAGCAGTACTTC. Amino acids: CASSEQGSYEQYF.

This clone was seen only once. The rearrangement uses TRBV19 and TRBJ2-7; 8 bases are shared with TRBD2. The CDR3 is 14 residues long. The V gene's germline CDR1 is LNHDA and CDR2 SQIVND (reference sequence). Trimming took 5 bases from V and 4 from J; bases not matched to a gene: 7. The CDR3: CASSETTSGYEQYF. CDR3 in DNA: TGTGCCAGTAGTGAGACCACTAGCGGTTACGAGCAGTACTTC.

In this sample, this clone turned up once. The V gene is TRBV19, the J gene TRBJ2-5; D remains ambiguous. CDR1 and CDR2 (germline): LNHDA, SQIVND (reference sequence). Trimming cost V 4 bases and J 5 bases, with 14 bases left between them. The CDR3 runs to 14 residues. The CDR3 sequence: CASSTHGAWETQYF. The DNA of the CDR3 is TGTGCCAGTAGTACCCATGGAGCGTGGGAGACCCAGTACTTC.

The chain combines TRBV18 with TRBJ2-3; D call uncertain. Germline CDR1 reads KGHSH; CDR2 reads LQKENI. The CDR3 extends over 14 amino acids. Trimming shortened V by 4 bases and J by 2 bases, and 10 bases separated the two germline ends. The CDR3 DNA reads TGTGCCAGCTCACAGGTGGGCGCCACAGATACGCAGTATTTT. It specifies CASSQVGATDTQYF. Using reference TRBV18 and TRBJ2-3 for the parts outside the CDR3, the full variable domain is NAGVMQNPRHLVRRRGQEARLRCSPMKGHSHVYWYRQLPEEGLKFMVYLQKENIIDESGMPKERFSAEFPKEGPSILRIQQVVRGDSAAYFCASSQVGATDTQYFGPGTRLTVL.

This clone was detected once. Here the CDR3 reads CSVDLLEYEQFF. CDR3 nucleotide sequence: TGCAGCGTCGACCTACTAGAATACGAGCAGTTCTTC. The chain employs TRBV29-1 and TRBJ2-1; D is possibly TRBD2 (5 bases). The V and J ends lost 6 bases and 10 bases respectively, with 16 bases between them. This CDR3 region has 12 residues. In germline, CDR1 is SQVTM, CDR2 ANQGSEA.

This rearrangement joins TRBV29-1 to TRBJ2-1, with D possibly being TRBD1 (7 bases). Trimming shortened V by 1 base and J by 3 bases, and 19 bases separated the two germline ends. The CDR3 runs to 17 residues. The germline CDR1 and CDR2 sequences are SQVTM and ANQGSEA. CDR3 DNA sequence: TGCAGCGTTGAAGGACTAGTGGGTCAGGGGGTCTACAATGAGCAGTTCTTC. Protein product: CSVEGLVGQGVYNEQFF.

Only one count was recorded for this clone. The chain is built from TRBV30 and TRBJ2-1; D is unclear. This CDR3 has 11 residues. The V end was cut by 0 bases, the J end by 5 bases, with 2 bases between. The V gene's germline CDR1 is GTSNPN and CDR2 SVGIG (reference sequence). Written as DNA, the CDR3 is TGTGCCTGGAGTGTTAACAATGAGCAGTTCTTC. Its translation is CAWSVNNEQFF.

This clone was counted at least ten times. The chain couples TRBV4-2 to TRBJ2-7, with 9 nucleotides matching TRBD1. This CDR3 spans 15 amino acids. V shed 5 bases, J shed 6 bases, and the junction held 11 bases outside the gene matches. Germline CDR1 reads LGHNA; CDR2 reads YNFKEQ. The CDR3 sequence: CASSSTDRGPPEQYF. CDR3 coding DNA: TGTGCCAGCAGCTCCACGGACAGGGGCCCCCCCGAGCAGTACTTC.

This clone was seen a single time. The chain combines TRBV11-2 with TRBJ1-3; a possible D gene is TRBD1 (5 bases). V lost 5 bases to trimming and J lost 6 bases, with 20 bases between them. CDR3 length: 16 amino acids. Germline CDR1 and CDR2: SGHAT and FQNNGV. The CDR3 DNA reads TGTGCCAGCAGCCCTCTTCGGGGGGATTTAGTAAACACCATATATTTT. Translating gives CASSPLRGDLVNTIYF.

The gene calls are TRBV6-5 and TRBJ1-3; D is unresolved. The germline V gene encodes CDR1 MNHEY and CDR2 SVGAGI. The CDR3 runs 13 residues. V dropped 0 bases and J dropped 8 bases, with 8 bases sitting between them. CDR3 in DNA: TGTGCCAGCAGTTACTCCGGGGTTGACACCATATATTTT. It yields the protein CASSYSGVDTIYF.

The V call is TRBV20-1, the J call TRBJ2-7; D may be TRBD1 (6 bases). Germline CDR1 and CDR2: DFQATT and SNEGSKA (reference sequence). Deletions cut 5 bases from V and 3 bases from J, with 8 bases between. The CDR3 is made up of 11 amino acids. The CDR3 loop is CSAADSYEQYF. The CDR3 DNA reads TGCAGTGCTGCGGACAGCTACGAGCAGTACTTC.

This clone was seen a few times. The chain is built from TRBV7-3 and TRBJ2-1; D is unclear. V lost 5 bases, J lost 6 bases, and 8 bases lay in between. The CDR3 contains 12 residues. Germline V gene data show CDR1 as SGHTA and CDR2 as FQGTGA. For the CDR3, the DNA is TGTGCCAGCAGCACCCCTAGCAATGAGCAGTTCTTC. It is translated as CASSTPSNEQFF.

This clone occurred a few times. The chain has TRBV5-1 and TRBJ2-7, with 9 bases matching TRBD2. Germline V gives CDR1 SGHRS, CDR2 YFSETQ. The CDR3 has 18 amino acids. Losses at the gene ends were 4 bases for V and 3 bases for J; bases not matched to a gene: 17. The CDR3 sequence: CASSRGQKGGRAIYEQYF. CDR3 DNA: TGCGCCAGCAGCAGAGGTCAAAAGGGCGGGAGGGCTATCTACGAGCAGTACTTC.

A word on this clone: The junction departs from germline at one end; a sequencing error may be responsible. The chain combines TRBV5-1 with TRBJ2-5; 10 bases fit TRBD2. Per the germline V gene, CDR1 is SGHRS and CDR2 is YFSETQ. This CDR3 has 15 residues. The DNA for the CDR3 is TGCGCCAGCGGCTTAGCGGGAGGCAACCAAGAGACCCAGTACTTC. It encodes CASGLAGGNQETQYF.

The chain couples TRBV28 to TRBJ2-2, with 8 bases that match TRBD2. The V and J ends lost 3 bases and 4 bases, in that order; junction bases with no gene match: 1. Looked up from germline, CDR1 is MDHEN and CDR2 is SYDVKM. The CDR3 length is 14 residues. CDR3 residues: CASSFSGSTGELFF. Here the CDR3 DNA reads TGTGCCAGCAGTTTCAGCGGGAGCACCGGGGAGCTGTTTTTT.

This chain links TRBV6-1 with TRBJ1-2; 8 nucleotides line up with TRBD1. The J segment lost 4 bases and the V segment lost 3 bases, leaving 1 base of the junction unmatched. Germline CDR1 is MNHNS and CDR2 is SASEGT. CDR3 length: 13 amino acids. DNA for the CDR3: TGTGCCAGCAGTGAGGACAGGGCCTATGGCTACACCTTC. Amino acids: CASSEDRAYGYTF.

This clone was counted once. The chain has TRBV18 and TRBJ2-5; the D gene is possibly TRBD2 (6 bases). The CDR3 sequence is 13 residues long. In germline, CDR1 is KGHSH, CDR2 LQKENI. V was pared by 1 base and J by 3 bases, with 6 bases between. CDR3 coding DNA: TGTGCCAGCTCACCACGGAGGGAAGAGACCCAGTACTTC. Protein: CASSPRREETQYF. The full variable domain, completed using reference TRBV18 and TRBJ2-5, is NAGVMQNPRHLVRRRGQEARLRCSPMKGHSHVYWYRQLPEEGLKFMVYLQKENIIDESGMPKERFSAEFPKEGPSILRIQQVVRGDSAAYFCASSPRREETQYFGPGTRLLVL.

In the case of this clone: Other DNA sequences in the sample encode the same CDR3. The rearrangement uses TRBV2 and TRBJ2-7; weak D call: TRBD2 (5 bases). The V end lost 2 bases, the J end lost 3 bases, and 11 bases lay between the germline ends. The CDR3 length is 14 residues. Germline V gene sequence: CDR1 SNHLY, CDR2 FYNNEI. This CDR3 is CASSEQGSLYEQYF. The DNA of the CDR3 is TGTGCCAGCAGTGAACAAGGGAGTCTCTACGAGCAGTACTTC.

The V and J genes are TRBV28 and TRBJ1-2, with a weak D call TRBD1 (5 bases). Germline-derived CDR1 and CDR2 are MDHEN and SYDVKM. The CDR3 covers 12 residues. V was cut by 6 bases and J by 6 bases, with 11 bases left in between. CDR3 nucleotides: TGTGCCAGCAGCAAGGACACGGATGGCTACACCTTC. Translating it yields CASSKDTDGYTF.

V is TRBV6-5 and J is TRBJ1-2, with D unresolved. Germline-derived CDR1 and CDR2 are MNHEY and SVGAGI. CDR3 size: 14 residues. V lost 6 bases to trimming and J lost 3 bases, with 14 bases between them. The CDR3 sequence is CASRDAGRDYGYTF. DNA of the CDR3: TGTGCCAGCAGAGACGCAGGTCGCGACTATGGCTACACCTTC.

The count of this clone is one. The chain uses TRBV28 and TRBJ2-7, with TRBD1 matching 10 bases. The V and J ends lost 5 bases and 5 bases, in that order; junction bases with no gene match: 9. The CDR3 totals 15 residues. Germline V CDR1 and CDR2: MDHEN, SYDVKM. CDR3 sequence reads: CASSKGGQGSHEQYF. The CDR3 DNA sequence: TGTGCCAGCAGTAAAGGGGGACAGGGGTCCCACGAGCAGTACTTC.

The rearrangement joins TRBV6-5 to TRBJ1-2; 9 nucleotides align to TRBD1. Germline V lookup: CDR1 MNHEY, CDR2 SVGAGI. This CDR3 is 16 amino acids long. The trim removed 0 bases at V and 6 bases at J, leaving 8 bases unmatched. The CDR3 nucleotides read TGTGCCAGCAGTTACTCGGGACAGGGCCCATGGGATGGCTACACCTTC. This codes for CASSYSGQGPWDGYTF.

The chain recombines TRBV6-4 with TRBJ2-2; weak D call: TRBD2 (6 bases). This CDR3 has 15 residues. Trimming took off 0 bases at V and 5 bases at J, with 10 bases between the two ends. The germline CDR1 and CDR2 sequences are MRHNA and SNTAGT. CDR3 region: CASSDSNGGTGELFF. The CDR3 DNA reads TGTGCCAGCAGTGACTCGAATGGGGGGACCGGGGAGCTGTTTTTT.